A single sample is the source of the 27 T cell receptor beta chains below, sequenced in a study of Tregs in tolerant kidney transplant recipients. Some clones are missing from TCRdb's copy, which holds only in-frame ones; the method was immunoSEQ multiplex PCR. The data show approximately 66,000 clones, roughly 85% seen once. The material was Tregs from blood, obtained before the transplant. These TCRs come from a human donor who received a combined kidney and bone marrow transplant.

V is TRBV11-3 and J is TRBJ2-1; D uncertain. Germline V gene lookup returns CDR1 SGHNT and CDR2 YENEEA. V was pared by 4 bases and J by 5 bases, with 9 bases between. This CDR3 has 13 amino acids. The CDR3 region is CASSSALDNEQFF. The CDR3 coding sequence is TGTGCCAGCAGCTCCGCCCTCGACAATGAGCAGTTCTTC.

This sequence joins TRBV27 and TRBJ1-2, with D unclear. Germline CDR1 MNHEY, CDR2 SMNVEV (reference sequence). V was pared by 9 bases and J by 4 bases, with 21 bases between. The CDR3 spans 15 residues. CDR3: CARYLFPTPCYGYTF. CDR3 bases: TGTGCCAGATACCTTTTCCCGACACCCTGCTATGGCTACACCTTC.

V usage is TRBV9 and J usage is TRBJ2-5; 8 nucleotides match TRBD2. Gene TRBJ2-7 matches the end of the DNA better, so the J call may be wrong. Germline V CDR1 and CDR2: SGDLS, YYNGEE. CDR3 length: 14 amino acids. CDR3: CASSVGGGLYEQYF. The CDR3 bases are TGTGCCAGCAGCGTTGGCGGGGGGCTCTACGAGCAGTACTTC.

V gene TRBV19 combines with J gene TRBJ2-6; 8 bases agree with TRBD1. Germline trimming cut 5 bases from V and 0 bases from J; bases unmatched to any gene: 12. Germline CDR1 is LNHDA and CDR2 is SQIVND (reference sequence). The length of the CDR3 is 19 residues. CDR3: CASSHVGQGRRSGANVLTF. The CDR3 DNA reads as TGTGCCAGTAGTCACGTAGGACAGGGAAGACGCTCTGGGGCCAACGTCCTGACTTTC.

V gene TRBV9 combines with J gene TRBJ2-7; D not certain. V gave up 0 bases and J gave up 3 bases, with 13 bases separating them. This CDR3 has 15 amino acids. Germline CDR1 and CDR2: SGDLS and YYNGEE. CDR3 loop: CASSVAPPHSYEQYF. DNA of the CDR3: TGTGCCAGCAGCGTAGCCCCCCCTCACAGCTACGAGCAGTACTTC. The full variable domain, rest sourced from reference TRBV9 and TRBJ2-7, is DSGVTQTPKHLITATGQRVTLRCSPRSGDLSVYWYQQSLDQGLQFLIQYYNGEERAKGNILERFSAQQFPDLHSELNLSSLELGDSALYFCASSVAPPHSYEQYFGPGTRLTVT.

The gene calls are TRBV2 and TRBJ2-5; D is possibly TRBD1 or TRBD2 (5 bases each). With 7 bases removed from V and 7 bases from J, the gap between germline ends came to 13 bases. The germline V gene has CDR1 SNHLY and CDR2 FYNNEI. This CDR3 has 12 residues. The CDR3 protein is CASTPVRGTQYF. Written as DNA, the CDR3 is TGTGCCAGCACCCCCGTGAGGGGGACCCAGTACTTC.

The chain joins TRBV10-3 to TRBJ1-1; perhaps TRBD1 as D (6 bases). CDR3 length equals 15 residues. CDR1 and CDR2 (germline): ENHRY, SYGVKD. Trimming shortened V by 4 bases and J by 5 bases, and 17 bases separated the two germline ends. The CDR3 DNA reads TGTGCCATCAGTGCCCTCGGCGGGGGGCTGACTGAAGCTTTCTTT. Translation gives CAISALGGGLTEAFF.

V gene TRBV4-3 combines with J gene TRBJ2-2; D may be TRBD1 (5 bases). The CDR3 is 17 residues long. The V gene lost 3 bases and the J gene lost 2 bases, with 16 bases spanning the gap. The germline CDR1 and CDR2 sequences are LGHNA and YSLEER. CDR3: CASSHALGAFNTGELFF. The CDR3 region has the DNA TGCGCCAGCAGCCATGCCCTAGGGGCGTTCAACACCGGGGAGCTGTTTTTT.

The chain has TRBV5-1 and TRBJ2-7; no clear D. The CDR3 is 15 residues long. CDR1 is SGHRS and CDR2 is YFSETQ in the germline V gene. Trimming shortened V by 0 bases and J by 1 base, and 11 bases separated the two germline ends. The CDR3 here is CASSLGDRMSYEQYF. CDR3 in DNA: TGCGCCAGCAGCTTGGGAGACCGGATGTCCTACGAGCAGTACTTC.

The CDR3 sequence is CASSLRPGPYEQYF. CDR3 DNA sequence: TGTGCCAGCAGTTTAAGACCGGGTCCGTACGAGCAGTACTTC. The chain carries TRBV27 and TRBJ2-5; no clear D. The J call may not be correct, given that the DNA end is closer to TRBJ2-7. The CDR3 runs to 14 residues. The germline CDR1 and CDR2 sequences are MNHEY and SMNVEV (reference sequence).

This chain joins TRBV9 and TRBJ2-3; TRBD1 agrees at 9 bases. CDR3 length: 15 amino acids. In germline, CDR1 is SGDLS, CDR2 YYNGEE. With V trimmed by 4 bases and J by 3 bases, 6 bases remained unmatched. CDR3 amino acids: CASSPRTGATDTQYF. The CDR3 coding sequence is TGTGCCAGCAGCCCGCGGACAGGGGCAACAGATACGCAGTATTTT.

The rearrangement uses TRBV7-6 and TRBJ1-1; 7 positions match TRBD1. J was trimmed by 4 bases and V by 5 bases; bases with no gene match: 7. This CDR3 region has 14 residues. Germline V gene lookup returns CDR1 SGHVS and CDR2 FNYEAQ. The CDR3: CASSADRVATEAFF. The CDR3 DNA sequence: TGTGCCAGCAGCGCTGACAGGGTTGCCACTGAAGCTTTCTTT.

V and J are TRBV28 and TRBJ2-2; 8 positions match TRBD2. J gave up 5 bases and V 4 bases, and 3 bases lay outside the gene matches. Per the germline V gene, CDR1 is MDHEN and CDR2 is SYDVKM. This CDR3 contains 14 residues. The CDR3 sequence: CASSWAGGTGELFF. CDR3 in DNA: TGTGCCAGCAGTTGGGCGGGAGGAACCGGGGAGCTGTTTTTT.

In this sample, this clone turned up once. The chain couples TRBV7-2 to TRBJ2-5, with no clear D. This CDR3 spans 14 amino acids. V was shortened by 6 bases and J by 2 bases, with 13 bases between the two germline ends. In germline, CDR1 is SGHTA, CDR2 FQGNSA. The CDR3 nucleotides read TGTGCCAGCAGATCCCTTGGCTTACAAGAGACCCAGTACTTC. Translation: CASRSLGLQETQYF.

The V gene is TRBV6-4, the J gene TRBJ1-6; D may be TRBD1 (5 bases). Germline CDR1 MRHNA, CDR2 SNTAGT. Trimming took off 7 bases at V and 9 bases at J, with 19 bases between the two ends. The CDR3 has 15 amino acids. The CDR3 DNA sequence: TGTGCCAGCATCCAGGGTCTCCTTAACGGTTCACCCCTCCACTTT. This encodes CASIQGLLNGSPLHF.

This rearrangement joins TRBV5-1 to TRBJ1-2; perhaps TRBD1 as D (6 bases). Looked up from germline, CDR1 is SGHRS and CDR2 is YFSETQ. Trimming shortened V by 2 bases and J by 7 bases, and 12 bases separated the two germline ends. This CDR3 has 13 amino acids. The CDR3 bases are TGCGCCAGCAGCTTATACAGGGTTGGTGGCTACACCTTC. It codes for CASSLYRVGGYTF.

The chain employs TRBV7-2 and TRBJ1-2; possibly TRBD1 for D (5 bases). There are 17 residues in the CDR3. Trimming stripped 1 base from V and 6 bases from J, with 21 bases between. Looked up from germline, CDR1 is SGHTA and CDR2 is FQGNSA. Written as DNA, the CDR3 is TGTGCCAGCAGCTTAGATTACGGGGCGGGGGTTGTGGATGGCTACACCTTC. Translated: CASSLDYGAGVVDGYTF.

This sequence joins TRBV28 and TRBJ1-2; D gene unclear. The germline gives CDR1 MDHEN, CDR2 SYDVKM. Trimming took off 8 bases at V and 4 bases at J, with 14 bases between the two ends. The CDR3 extends over 13 amino acids. The CDR3 is CASAPSSGYGYTF. In DNA, the CDR3 is TGTGCCAGCGCACCGTCTAGTGGCTATGGCTACACCTTC.

In its sample, this clone was seen a few times. The V call is TRBV25-1, the J call TRBJ1-2; TRBD1 agrees at 9 bases. With V trimmed by 4 bases and J by 8 bases, 8 bases remained unmatched. Germline lookup yields CDR1 MGHDK and CDR2 SYGVNS. This CDR3 comprises 14 residues. In DNA form, the CDR3 reads TGTGCCAGCAGTGGCCCGGGACAGGGATTCGGCTACACCTTC. Translating it yields CASSGPGQGFGYTF.

This chain links TRBV2 with TRBJ2-1; 7 positions agree with TRBD1. The CDR3 length is 14 residues. After removal of 10 bases from V and 8 bases from J, the junction contained 14 bases not matched to a gene. Germline-derived CDR1 and CDR2 are SNHLY and FYNNEI. The CDR3 region is CATRKNRGGDEQFF. CDR3 nucleotide sequence: TGTGCCACTCGCAAGAACAGGGGTGGGGATGAGCAGTTCTTC.

As to this clone: Germline is not matched at one junction end, which may reflect a read error. This rearrangement joins TRBV28 to TRBJ2-5; 9 bases line up with TRBD1. This CDR3 is built from 13 residues. Germline lookup yields CDR1 MDHEN and CDR2 SYDVKM. The chain's CDR3 is CASRGQGLETLYF. The CDR3 nucleotides are TGTGCCAGCAGGGGACAGGGTTTGGAGACCCTGTACTTC.

V and J are TRBV5-4 and TRBJ1-2; the D is unclear. The CDR3 length is 13 residues. Trimming pared 2 bases from V and 4 bases from J, leaving 9 bases between. Germline V gives CDR1 SGHNT, CDR2 YYREEE (reference sequence). For the CDR3, the DNA is TGTGCCAGCAGCTTCGACACCGTCTATGGCTACACCTTC. It translates to CASSFDTVYGYTF.

The chain is built from TRBV19 and TRBJ1-1; 7 bases align to TRBD1. Trimming removed 9 bases from V and 1 base from J; junction bases left unmatched: 11. Germline CDR1 LNHDA, CDR2 SQIVND (reference sequence). The CDR3 length is 15 residues. CDR3 residues: CARQSSGTENTEAFF. The DNA for the CDR3 is TGTGCCAGGCAAAGCTCGGGGACAGAGAACACTGAAGCTTTCTTT.

V is TRBV19 and J is TRBJ1-2; unclear D gene. The germline V gene encodes CDR1 LNHDA and CDR2 SQIVND (reference sequence). The length of the CDR3 is 12 residues. Deletions cut 10 bases from V and 4 bases from J, with 13 bases between. CDR3 region: CATQYSPYGYTF. The CDR3 nucleotides read TGTGCCACGCAATACAGCCCCTATGGCTACACCTTC.

The chain carries TRBV7-9 and TRBJ2-7, with TRBD1 matching 10 bases. The germline V gene encodes CDR1 SEHNR and CDR2 FQNEAQ (reference sequence). After removal of 5 bases from V and 1 base from J, the junction contained 2 bases not matched to a gene. This CDR3 comprises 14 residues. The CDR3 region is CASSRDRGSYEQYF. The CDR3 region has the DNA TGTGCCAGCAGCCGGGACAGGGGTTCCTACGAGCAGTACTTC.

CDR3 in DNA: TGTGCCAGCAGCCCAGGCAGAACGGTCGATGAGCAGTTCTTC. Translated: CASSPGRTVDEQFF. The chain employs TRBV7-9 and TRBJ2-1; D is undetermined. This CDR3 has 14 amino acids. The V gene lost 5 bases and the J gene lost 8 bases, with 16 bases spanning the gap. Germline-derived CDR1 and CDR2 are SEHNR and FQNEAQ (reference sequence).

The chain recombines TRBV5-4 with TRBJ2-7; 11 nucleotides agree with TRBD2. V shed 4 bases, J shed 0 bases, and the junction held 3 bases outside the gene matches. The CDR3 is 15 amino acids. Per the germline V gene, CDR1 is SGHNT and CDR2 is YYREEE (reference sequence). CDR3 in amino acids: CASSNTSGGSYEQYF. DNA of the CDR3: TGTGCCAGCAGCAATACTAGCGGGGGCTCCTACGAGCAGTACTTC.